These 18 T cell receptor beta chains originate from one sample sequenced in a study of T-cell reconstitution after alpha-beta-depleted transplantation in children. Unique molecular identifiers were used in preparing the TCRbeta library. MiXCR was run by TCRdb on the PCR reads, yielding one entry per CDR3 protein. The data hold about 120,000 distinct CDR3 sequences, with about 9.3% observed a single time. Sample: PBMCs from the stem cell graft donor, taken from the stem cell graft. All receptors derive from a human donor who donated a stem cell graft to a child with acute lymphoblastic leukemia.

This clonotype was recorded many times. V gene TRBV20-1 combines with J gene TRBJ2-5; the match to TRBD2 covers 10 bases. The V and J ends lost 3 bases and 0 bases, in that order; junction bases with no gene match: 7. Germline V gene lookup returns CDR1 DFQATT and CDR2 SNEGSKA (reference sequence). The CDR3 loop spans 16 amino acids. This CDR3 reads CSASPASGGNQETQYF. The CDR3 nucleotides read TGCAGTGCTAGCCCCGCTAGCGGGGGCAACCAAGAGACCCAGTACTTC.

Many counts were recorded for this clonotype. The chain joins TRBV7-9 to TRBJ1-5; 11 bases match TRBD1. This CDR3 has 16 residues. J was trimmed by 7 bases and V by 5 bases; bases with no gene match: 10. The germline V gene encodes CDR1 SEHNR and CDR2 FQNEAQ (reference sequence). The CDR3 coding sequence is TGTGCCAGCAGCCCCTCGGGACAGGGGGTTGGGCAGCCCCAGCATTTT. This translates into CASSPSGQGVGQPQHF.

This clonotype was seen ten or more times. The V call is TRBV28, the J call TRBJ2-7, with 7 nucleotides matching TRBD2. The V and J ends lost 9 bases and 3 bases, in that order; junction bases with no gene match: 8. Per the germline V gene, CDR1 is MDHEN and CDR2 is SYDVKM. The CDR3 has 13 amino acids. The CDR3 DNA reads TGTGCCAGTTTTAGCGGGTCCCGCTACGAGCAGTACTTC. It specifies CASFSGSRYEQYF.

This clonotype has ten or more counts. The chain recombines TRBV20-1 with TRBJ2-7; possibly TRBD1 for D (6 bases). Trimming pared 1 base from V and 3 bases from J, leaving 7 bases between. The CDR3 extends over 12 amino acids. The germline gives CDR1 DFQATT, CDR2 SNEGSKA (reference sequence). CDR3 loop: CSARAQGYEQYF. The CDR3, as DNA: TGCAGTGCTAGAGCACAGGGCTACGAGCAGTACTTC.

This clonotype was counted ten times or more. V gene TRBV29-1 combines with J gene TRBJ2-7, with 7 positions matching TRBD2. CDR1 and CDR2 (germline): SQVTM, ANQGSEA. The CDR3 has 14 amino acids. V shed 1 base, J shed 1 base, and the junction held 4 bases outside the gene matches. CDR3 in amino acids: CSVEGGRESYEQYF. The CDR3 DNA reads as TGCAGCGTTGAAGGTGGGCGGGAGTCCTACGAGCAGTACTTC.

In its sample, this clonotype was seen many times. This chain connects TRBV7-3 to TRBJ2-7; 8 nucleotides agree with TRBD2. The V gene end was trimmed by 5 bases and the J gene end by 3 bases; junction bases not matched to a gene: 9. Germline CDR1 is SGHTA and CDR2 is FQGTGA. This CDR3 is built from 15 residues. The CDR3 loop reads CASSPKAGLGYEQYF. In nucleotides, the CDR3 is TGTGCCAGCAGCCCAAAGGCGGGACTAGGCTACGAGCAGTACTTC.

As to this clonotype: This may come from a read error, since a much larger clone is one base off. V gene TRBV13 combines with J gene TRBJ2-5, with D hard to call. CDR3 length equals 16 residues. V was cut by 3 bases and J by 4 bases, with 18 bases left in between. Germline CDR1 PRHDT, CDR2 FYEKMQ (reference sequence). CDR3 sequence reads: CASSFGPSSVGETQYF. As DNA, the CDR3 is TGTGCCAGCAGCTTTGGGCCCTCCAGTGTAGGAGAGACCCAGTACTTC.

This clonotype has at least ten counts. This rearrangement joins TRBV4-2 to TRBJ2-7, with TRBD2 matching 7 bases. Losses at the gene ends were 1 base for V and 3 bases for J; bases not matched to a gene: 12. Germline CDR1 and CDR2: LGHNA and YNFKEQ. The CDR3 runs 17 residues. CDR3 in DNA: TGTGCCAGCAGCCAAGGGTCCCGACTAGCCCCTGACTACGAGCAGTACTTC. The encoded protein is CASSQGSRLAPDYEQYF.

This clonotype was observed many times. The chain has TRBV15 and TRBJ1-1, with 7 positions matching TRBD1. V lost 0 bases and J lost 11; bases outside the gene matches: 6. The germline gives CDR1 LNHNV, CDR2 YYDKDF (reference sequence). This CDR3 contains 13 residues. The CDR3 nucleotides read TGTGCCACCAGCAGAGATTTAGACAGGGTGGCTTTCTTT. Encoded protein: CATSRDLDRVAFF.

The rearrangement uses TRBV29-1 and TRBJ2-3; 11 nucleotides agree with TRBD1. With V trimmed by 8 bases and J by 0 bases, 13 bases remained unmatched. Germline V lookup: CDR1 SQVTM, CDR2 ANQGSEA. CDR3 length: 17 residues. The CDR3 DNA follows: TGCAGCTCCCGGACAGGGGGCGGAATGACTAGCACAGATACGCAGTATTTT. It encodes CSSRTGGGMTSTDTQYF.

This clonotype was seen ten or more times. Written as DNA, the CDR3 is TGTGCCAGCAGTGGACTAGCGGCTAGCACAGATACGCAGTATTTT. Protein product: CASSGLAASTDTQYF. The chain combines TRBV6-4 with TRBJ2-3; 9 nucleotides match TRBD2. Unmatched junction bases numbered 2, after V lost 4 bases and J lost 0 bases. The length of the CDR3 is 15 residues. Germline-derived CDR1 and CDR2 are MRHNA and SNTAGT.

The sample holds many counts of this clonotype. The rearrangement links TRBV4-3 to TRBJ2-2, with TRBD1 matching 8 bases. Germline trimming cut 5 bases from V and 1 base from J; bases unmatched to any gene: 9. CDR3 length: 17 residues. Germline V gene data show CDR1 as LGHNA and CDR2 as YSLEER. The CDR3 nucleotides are TGCGCCAGCAGCTCTAAAGTAGGGACAGGGAACACCGGGGAGCTGTTTTTT. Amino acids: CASSSKVGTGNTGELFF.

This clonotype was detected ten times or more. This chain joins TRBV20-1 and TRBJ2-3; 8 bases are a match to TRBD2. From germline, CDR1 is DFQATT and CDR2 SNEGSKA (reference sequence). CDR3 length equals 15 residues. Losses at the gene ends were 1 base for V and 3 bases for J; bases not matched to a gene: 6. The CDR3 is CSARGAGGMTDTQYF. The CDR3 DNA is TGCAGTGCTAGAGGCGCGGGGGGAATGACAGATACGCAGTATTTT.

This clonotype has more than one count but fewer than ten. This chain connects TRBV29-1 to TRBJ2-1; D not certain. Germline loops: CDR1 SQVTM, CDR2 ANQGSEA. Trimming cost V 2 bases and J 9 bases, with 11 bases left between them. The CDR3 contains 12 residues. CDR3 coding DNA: TGCAGCGTTGAAAAAGGTTACCTTGAGCAGTTCTTC. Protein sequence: CSVEKGYLEQFF.

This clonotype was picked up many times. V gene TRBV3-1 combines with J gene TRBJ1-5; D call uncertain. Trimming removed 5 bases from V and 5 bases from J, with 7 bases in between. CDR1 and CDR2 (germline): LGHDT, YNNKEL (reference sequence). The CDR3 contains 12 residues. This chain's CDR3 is CASSGPHQPQHF. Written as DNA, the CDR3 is TGTGCCAGCAGCGGTCCTCATCAGCCCCAGCATTTT.

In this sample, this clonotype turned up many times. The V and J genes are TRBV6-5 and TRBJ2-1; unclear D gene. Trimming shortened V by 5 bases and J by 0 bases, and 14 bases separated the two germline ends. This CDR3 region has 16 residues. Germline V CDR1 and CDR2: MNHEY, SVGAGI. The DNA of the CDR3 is TGTGCCAGCAGTATACTTATAGCAAGCTCCTACAATGAGCAGTTCTTC. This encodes CASSILIASSYNEQFF.

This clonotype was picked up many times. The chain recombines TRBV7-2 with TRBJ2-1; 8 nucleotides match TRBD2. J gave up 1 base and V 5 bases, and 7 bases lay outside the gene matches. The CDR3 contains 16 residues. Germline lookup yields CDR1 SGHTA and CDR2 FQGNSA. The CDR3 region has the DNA TGTGCCAGCAGCGTACGAGCGGGGGTGTCCTACAATGAGCAGTTCTTC. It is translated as CASSVRAGVSYNEQFF.

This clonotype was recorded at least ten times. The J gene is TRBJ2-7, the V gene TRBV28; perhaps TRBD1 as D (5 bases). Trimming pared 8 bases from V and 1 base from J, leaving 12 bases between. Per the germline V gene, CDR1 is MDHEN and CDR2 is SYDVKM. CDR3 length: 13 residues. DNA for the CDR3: TGTGCCAGCGAAGAGACAGAGTCCTACGAGCAGTACTTC. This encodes CASEETESYEQYF.